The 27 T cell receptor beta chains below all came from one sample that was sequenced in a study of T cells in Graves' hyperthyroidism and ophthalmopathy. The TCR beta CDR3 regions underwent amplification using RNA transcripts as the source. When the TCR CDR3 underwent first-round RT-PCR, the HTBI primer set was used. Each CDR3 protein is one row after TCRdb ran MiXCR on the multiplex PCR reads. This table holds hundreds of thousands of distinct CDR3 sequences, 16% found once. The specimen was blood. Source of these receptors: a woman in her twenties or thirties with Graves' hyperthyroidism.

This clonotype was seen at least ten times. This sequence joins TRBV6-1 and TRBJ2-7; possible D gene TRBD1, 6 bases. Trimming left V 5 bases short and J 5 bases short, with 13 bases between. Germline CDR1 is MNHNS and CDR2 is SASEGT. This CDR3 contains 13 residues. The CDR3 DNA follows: TGTGCCAGCAGTCTACAGGGCGACGACGAGCAGTACTTC. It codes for CASSLQGDDEQYF.

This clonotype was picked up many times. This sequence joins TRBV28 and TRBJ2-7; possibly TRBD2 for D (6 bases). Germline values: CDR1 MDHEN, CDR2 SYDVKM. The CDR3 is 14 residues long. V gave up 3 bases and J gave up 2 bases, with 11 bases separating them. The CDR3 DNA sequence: TGTGCCAGCAGTTTTACGGGCGGGACCTACGAGCAGTACTTC. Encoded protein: CASSFTGGTYEQYF.

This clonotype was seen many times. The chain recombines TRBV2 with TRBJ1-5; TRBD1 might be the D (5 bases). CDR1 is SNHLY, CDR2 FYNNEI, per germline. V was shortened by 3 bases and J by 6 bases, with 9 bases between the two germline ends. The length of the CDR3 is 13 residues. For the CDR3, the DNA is TGTGCCAGCAGTGATGGGGGAGGTCAGCCCCAGCATTTT. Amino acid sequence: CASSDGGGQPQHF.

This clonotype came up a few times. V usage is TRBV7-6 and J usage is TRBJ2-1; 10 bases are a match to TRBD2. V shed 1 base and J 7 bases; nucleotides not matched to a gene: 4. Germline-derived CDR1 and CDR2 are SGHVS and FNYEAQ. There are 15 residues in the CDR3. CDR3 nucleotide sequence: TGTGCCAGCAGCTTAGTTGCTAGCGGGAGTAATGAGCAGTTCTTC. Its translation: CASSLVASGSNEQFF.

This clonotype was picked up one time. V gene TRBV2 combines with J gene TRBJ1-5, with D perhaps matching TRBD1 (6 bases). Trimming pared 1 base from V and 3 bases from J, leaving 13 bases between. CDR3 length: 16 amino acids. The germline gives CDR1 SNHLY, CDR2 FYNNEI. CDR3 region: CASSEVPRQVNQPQHF. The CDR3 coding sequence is TGTGCCAGCAGTGAAGTTCCCCGACAGGTCAATCAGCCCCAGCATTTT.

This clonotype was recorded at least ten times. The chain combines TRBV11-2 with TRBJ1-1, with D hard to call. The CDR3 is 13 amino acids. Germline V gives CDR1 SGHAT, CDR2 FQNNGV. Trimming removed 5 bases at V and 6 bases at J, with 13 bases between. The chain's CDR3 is CASSPPQVSEAFF. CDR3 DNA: TGTGCCAGCAGCCCCCCCCAGGTGTCTGAAGCTTTCTTT.

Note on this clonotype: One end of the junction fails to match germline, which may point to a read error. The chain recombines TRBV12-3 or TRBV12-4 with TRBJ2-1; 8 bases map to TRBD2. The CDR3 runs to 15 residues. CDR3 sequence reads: CAGRDWGGRQNEQFF. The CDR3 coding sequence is TGTGCCGGCAGGGATTGGGGCGGGAGGCAGAATGAGCAGTTCTTC.

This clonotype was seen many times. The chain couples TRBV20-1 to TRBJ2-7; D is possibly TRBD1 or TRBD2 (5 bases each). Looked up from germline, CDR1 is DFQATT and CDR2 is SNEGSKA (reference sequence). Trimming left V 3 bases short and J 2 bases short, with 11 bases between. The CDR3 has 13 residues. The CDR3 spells CSASTGAAYEQYF. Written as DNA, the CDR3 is TGCAGTGCTAGCACCGGGGCCGCCTACGAGCAGTACTTC.

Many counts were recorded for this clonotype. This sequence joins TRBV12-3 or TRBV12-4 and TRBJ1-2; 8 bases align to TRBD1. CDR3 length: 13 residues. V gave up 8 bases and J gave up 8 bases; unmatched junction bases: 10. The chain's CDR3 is CASLAGQDGGYTF. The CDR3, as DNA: TGTGCCAGCCTGGCGGGACAGGACGGGGGCTACACCTTC.

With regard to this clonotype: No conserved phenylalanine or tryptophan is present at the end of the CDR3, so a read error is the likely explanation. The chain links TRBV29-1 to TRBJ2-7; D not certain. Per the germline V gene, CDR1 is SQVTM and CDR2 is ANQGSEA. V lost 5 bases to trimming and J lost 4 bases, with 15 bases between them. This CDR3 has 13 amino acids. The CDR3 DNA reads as TGCAGCGTTCCGGGTGCTCTCCCATACGAGCAGTACCTC. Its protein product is CSVPGALPYEQYL.

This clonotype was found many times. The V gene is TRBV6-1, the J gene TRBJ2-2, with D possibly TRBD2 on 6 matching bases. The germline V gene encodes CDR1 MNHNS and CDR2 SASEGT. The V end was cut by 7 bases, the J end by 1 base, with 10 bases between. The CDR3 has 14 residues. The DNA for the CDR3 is TGTGCCAGCAAGAGTAGCGGGAACACCGGGGAGCTGTTTTTT. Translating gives CASKSSGNTGELFF.

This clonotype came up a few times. CDR3 amino acids: CASSQDGGRPYEQYF. The CDR3 DNA is TGCGCCAGCAGCCAAGATGGCGGGAGGCCCTACGAGCAGTACTTC. The chain is built from TRBV4-1 and TRBJ2-7, with 8 nucleotides matching TRBD2. Germline V gene data show CDR1 as MGHRA and CDR2 as YSYEKL. The CDR3 sequence is 15 residues long. The junction had 3 bases not matched to a gene; V was cut back by 0 bases and J by 2 bases.

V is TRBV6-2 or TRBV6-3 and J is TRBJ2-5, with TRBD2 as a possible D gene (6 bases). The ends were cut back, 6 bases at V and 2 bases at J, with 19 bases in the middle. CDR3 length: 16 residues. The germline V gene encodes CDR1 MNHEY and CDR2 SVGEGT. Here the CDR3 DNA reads TGTGCCAGCAGGAGTAGAGGCGGGATATCTCAAGAGACCCAGTACTTC. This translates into CASRSRGGISQETQYF.

CDR3 coding DNA: TGCGCCAGCAGCCAAGAGGAGTCTATTGGGGTCCCTGAGCAGTTCTTC. This encodes CASSQEESIGVPEQFF. The chain has TRBV4-1 and TRBJ2-1; D is ambiguous. Deletions cut 0 bases from V and 9 bases from J, with 18 bases between. Germline V lookup: CDR1 MGHRA, CDR2 YSYEKL. CDR3 length: 16 amino acids.

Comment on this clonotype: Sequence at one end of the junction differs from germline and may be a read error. Written as DNA, the CDR3 is TGTGCCAGGAGCCAAGAACCGGGAACGTACAATGAGCAGTTCTTC. It specifies CARSQEPGTYNEQFF. V gene TRBV3-1 combines with J gene TRBJ2-1, with D possibly being TRBD2 (5 bases). The germline CDR1 and CDR2 sequences are LGHDT and YNNKEL (reference sequence). This CDR3 spans 15 amino acids.

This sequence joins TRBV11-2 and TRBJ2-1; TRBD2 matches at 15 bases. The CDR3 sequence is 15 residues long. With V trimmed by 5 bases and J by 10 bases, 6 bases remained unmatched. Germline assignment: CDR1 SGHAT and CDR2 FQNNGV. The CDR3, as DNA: TGTGCCAGCAGCAGTCCGGGACTAGCGGGAGGAGAGCAGTTCTTC. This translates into CASSSPGLAGGEQFF.

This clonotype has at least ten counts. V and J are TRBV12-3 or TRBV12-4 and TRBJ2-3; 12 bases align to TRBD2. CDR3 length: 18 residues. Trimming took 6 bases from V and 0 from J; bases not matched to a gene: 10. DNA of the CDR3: TGTGCCAGCAGGGCTACTAGCGGGAGGCCCCGTAGCACAGATACGCAGTATTTT. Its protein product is CASRATSGRPRSTDTQYF.

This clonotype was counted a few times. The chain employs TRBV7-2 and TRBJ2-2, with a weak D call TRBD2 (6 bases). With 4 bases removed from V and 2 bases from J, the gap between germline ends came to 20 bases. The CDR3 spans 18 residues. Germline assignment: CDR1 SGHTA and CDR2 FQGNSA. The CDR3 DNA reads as TGTGCCAGCAGCTGGGGTGGCGGGGCGGTGATAAACACCGGGGAGCTGTTTTTT. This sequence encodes CASSWGGGAVINTGELFF.

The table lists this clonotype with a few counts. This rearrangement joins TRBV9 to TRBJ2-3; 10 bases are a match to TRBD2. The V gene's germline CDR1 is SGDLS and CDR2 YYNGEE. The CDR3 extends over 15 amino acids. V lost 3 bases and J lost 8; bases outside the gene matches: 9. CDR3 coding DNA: TGTGCCAGCAGCGCCCGGGTAGCGGGAGGTCCTACGCAGTATTTT. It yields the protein CASSARVAGGPTQYF.

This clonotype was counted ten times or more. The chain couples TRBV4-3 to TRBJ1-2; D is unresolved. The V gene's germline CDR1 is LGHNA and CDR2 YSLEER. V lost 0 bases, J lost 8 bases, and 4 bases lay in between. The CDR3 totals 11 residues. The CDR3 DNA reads TGCGCCAGCAGCCAAGAAGAAGGCTACACCTTC. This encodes CASSQEEGYTF.

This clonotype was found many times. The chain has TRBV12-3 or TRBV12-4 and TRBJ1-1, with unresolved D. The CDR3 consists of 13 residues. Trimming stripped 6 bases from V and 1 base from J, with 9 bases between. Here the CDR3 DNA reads TGTGCCAGCAGATTCTCCAGGAACACTGAAGCTTTCTTT. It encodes CASRFSRNTEAFF.

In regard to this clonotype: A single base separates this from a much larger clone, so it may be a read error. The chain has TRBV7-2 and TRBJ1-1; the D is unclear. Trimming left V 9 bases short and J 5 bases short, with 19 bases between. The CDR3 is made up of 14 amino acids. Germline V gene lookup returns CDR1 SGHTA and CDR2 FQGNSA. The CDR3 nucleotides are TGTGCCAGAAGTTTCGGGCCCGCGGGGACTGAAGCTTTCTTT. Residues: CARSFGPAGTEAFF.

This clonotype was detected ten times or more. CDR3 amino acids: CASSPRTQDEKLFF. For the CDR3, the DNA is TGTGCCAGCAGTCCGCGGACCCAGGATGAAAAACTGTTTTTT. The rearrangement links TRBV12-3 or TRBV12-4 to TRBJ1-4; D ambiguous. This CDR3 region has 14 residues. The V end lost 5 bases, the J end lost 6 bases, and 13 bases lay between the germline ends.

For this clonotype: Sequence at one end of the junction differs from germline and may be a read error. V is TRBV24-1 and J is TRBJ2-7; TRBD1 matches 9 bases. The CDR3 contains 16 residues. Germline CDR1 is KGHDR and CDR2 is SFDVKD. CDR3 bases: TGTACCACCAGTGATACGGTGGACAGGGGAAACAACGAGCAGTACTTC. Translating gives CTTSDTVDRGNNEQYF.

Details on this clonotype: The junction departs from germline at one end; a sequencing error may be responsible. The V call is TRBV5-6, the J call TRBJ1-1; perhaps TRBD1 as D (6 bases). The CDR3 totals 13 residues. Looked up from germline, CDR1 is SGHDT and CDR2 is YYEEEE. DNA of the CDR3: TGCGCCAGCTGGGGGGGAGGGGACACTGAAGCTTCCTTT. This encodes CASWGGGDTEASF.

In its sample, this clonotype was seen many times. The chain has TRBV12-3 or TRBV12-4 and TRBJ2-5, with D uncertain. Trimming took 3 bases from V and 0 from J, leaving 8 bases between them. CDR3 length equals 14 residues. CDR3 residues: CASSFTNNQETQYF. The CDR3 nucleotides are TGTGCCAGCAGTTTTACAAACAACCAAGAGACCCAGTACTTC.

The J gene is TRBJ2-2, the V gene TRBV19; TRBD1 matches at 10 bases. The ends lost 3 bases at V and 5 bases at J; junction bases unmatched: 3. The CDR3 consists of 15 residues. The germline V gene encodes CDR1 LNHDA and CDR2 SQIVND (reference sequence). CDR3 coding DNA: TGTGCCAGTAGTATCGGGACAGGGGATACCGGGGAGCTGTTTTTT. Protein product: CASSIGTGDTGELFF.